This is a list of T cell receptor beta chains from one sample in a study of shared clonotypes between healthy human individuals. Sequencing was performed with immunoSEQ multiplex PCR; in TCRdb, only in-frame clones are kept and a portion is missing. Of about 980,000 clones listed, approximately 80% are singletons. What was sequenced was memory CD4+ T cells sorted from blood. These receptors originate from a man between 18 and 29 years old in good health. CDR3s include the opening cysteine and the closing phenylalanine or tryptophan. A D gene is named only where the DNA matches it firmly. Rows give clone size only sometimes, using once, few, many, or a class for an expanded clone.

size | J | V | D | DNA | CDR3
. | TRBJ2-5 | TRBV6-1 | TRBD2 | TGTGCCAGCAGTCTCGGTGCGGGGGGGCGAGAGACCCAGTACTTC | CASSLGAGGRETQYF
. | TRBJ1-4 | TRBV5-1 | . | TGCGCCAGCAGCTCTGGCCGGGAGTTCGCAACTAATGAAAAACTGTTTTTT | CASSSGREFATNEKLFF
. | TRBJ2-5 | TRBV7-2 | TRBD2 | TGTGCCAGCAGCCAAGGACTAGCGGGAGGGGGTGTGCAAGAGACCCAGTACTTC | CASSQGLAGGGVQETQYF
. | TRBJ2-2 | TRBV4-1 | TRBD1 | TGCGCCAGCAGCCAAGATCTCGGGACAGGGGTGATCGGGGAGCTGTTTTTT | CASSQDLGTGVIGELFF
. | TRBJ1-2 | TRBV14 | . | TGTGCCAGCAGCCAAGATGGGGGGATCTATGGCTACACCTTC | CASSQDGGIYGYTF
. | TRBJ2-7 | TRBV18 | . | TGTGCCAGCTCACCACCGACATCCACCTACGAGCAGTACTTC | CASSPPTSTYEQYF
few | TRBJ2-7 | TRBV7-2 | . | TGTGCCAGCAGCTTCCGTTTGGGGGCCGGGAGCTCCTACGAGCAGTACTTC | CASSFRLGAGSSYEQYF
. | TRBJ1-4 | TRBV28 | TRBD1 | TGTGCCATCGGGACAGGATTTAATGAAAAACTGTTTTTT | CAIGTGFNEKLFF
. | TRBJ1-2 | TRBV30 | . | TGTGCCTGGGTTCCACCCGACACAGGACGTTTCGGCTACACCTTC | CAWVPPDTGRFGYTF
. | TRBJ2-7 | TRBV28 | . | TGTGCCAGCAAAACTCCGGCCGCTCAAGCCTACGAGCAGTACTTC | CASKTPAAQAYEQYF
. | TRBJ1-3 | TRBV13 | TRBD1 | TGTGCCAGCAGCGCGGGACAGGGGGGCTCTGGAAACACCATATATTTT | CASSAGQGGSGNTIYF
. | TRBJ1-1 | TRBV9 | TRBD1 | TGTGCCAGCAGCGTGTCACCAGGGGGTGGGGAAGCTTTCTTT | CASSVSPGGGEAFF
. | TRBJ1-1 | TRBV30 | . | TGTGCCTGGAGTGTAGGGCTAGACGTCACTGAAGCTTTCTTT | CAWSVGLDVTEAFF
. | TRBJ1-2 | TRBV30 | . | TGTGCCTGGAGTGTGAGACTACTCCTAGGGGCTATTAACTATGGCTACACCTTC | CAWSVRLLLGAINYGYTF
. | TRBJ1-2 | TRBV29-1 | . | TGCAGCGTTGGGGGGAATGGCTACACCTTC | CSVGGNGYTF
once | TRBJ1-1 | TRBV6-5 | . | TGTGCCAGCAGTTACCTGGGGCCCTCCTCGACTGAAGCTTTCTTT | CASSYLGPSSTEAFF
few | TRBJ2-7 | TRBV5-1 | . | TGCGCCAGCAGCTTGGTAGGGTCCTACGAGCAGTACTTC | CASSLVGSYEQYF
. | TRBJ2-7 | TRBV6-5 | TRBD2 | TGTGCCAGCAGTTACTCTCAGGCTAGCGGATACGAGCAGTACTTC | CASSYSQASGYEQYF
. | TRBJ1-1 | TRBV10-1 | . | TGCGCCAGCAGTGAGTCAACAGTGAACACTGAAGCTTTCTTT | CASSESTVNTEAFF
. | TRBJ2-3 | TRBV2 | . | TGTGCCAGCAGGACCAACACAGATACGCAGTATTTT | CASRTNTDTQYF
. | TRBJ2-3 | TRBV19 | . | TGTGCCAGTAGTAAAGGGGGACGCACAGATACGCAGTATTTT | CASSKGGRTDTQYF
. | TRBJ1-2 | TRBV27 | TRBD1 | TGTGCCACCGGGACAGCCTATGGCTACACCTTC | CATGTAYGYTF
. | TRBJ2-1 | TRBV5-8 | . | TGTGCCAGCAGCTTGGGTTTCGAGATTTCCTACAATGAGCAGTTCTTC | CASSLGFEISYNEQFF
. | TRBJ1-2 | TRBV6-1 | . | TGTGCCAGCAAATCAGACAACTATGGCTACACCTTC | CASKSDNYGYTF